This T cell receptor (beta chain) comes out of a study of cytomegalovirus exposure and HLA in healthy donors. Germline V gene data show CDR1 as SGHKS and CDR2 as YYEKEE (reference sequence). CDR3 length: 14 amino acids. V was clipped by 4 bases and J by 3 bases; unmatched bases: 6. 60 Vbeta and 13 Jbeta primers were used in PCR. Profiling relied on immunoSEQ multiplex PCR, and the TCRdb table lists in-frame clones only, not all of them. Among about 200,000 clones, approximately 79% were seen once, and the ten largest hold about 1.7%. The sequenced sample consisted of PBMCs. The TCR sequence derives from a man in his fifties in good health and CMV-seronegative. The chain recombines TRBV5-5 with TRBJ1-2; TRBD1 agrees at 7 bases. CDR3 nucleotides: TGTGCCAGCAGCCATGGACAGGTGGACTATGGCTACACCTTC. Translated: CASSHGQVDYGYTF.